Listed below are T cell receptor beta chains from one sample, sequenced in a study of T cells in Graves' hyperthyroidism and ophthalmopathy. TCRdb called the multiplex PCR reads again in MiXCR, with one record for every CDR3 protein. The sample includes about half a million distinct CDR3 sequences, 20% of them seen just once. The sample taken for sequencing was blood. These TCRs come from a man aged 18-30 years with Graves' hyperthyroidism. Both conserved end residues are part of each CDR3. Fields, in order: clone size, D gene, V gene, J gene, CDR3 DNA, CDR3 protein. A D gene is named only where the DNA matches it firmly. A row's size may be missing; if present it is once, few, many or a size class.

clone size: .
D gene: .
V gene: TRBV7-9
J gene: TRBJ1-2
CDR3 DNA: TGTGCCAGCAGCTTAATGGAGGGTAGCTATGGCTACACCTTC
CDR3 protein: CASSLMEGSYGYTF

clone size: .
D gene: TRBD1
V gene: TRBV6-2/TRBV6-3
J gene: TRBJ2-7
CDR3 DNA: TGTGCCAGCAGTAGCCCCGGACAGGGGGCGGGGGAGCAGTACTTC
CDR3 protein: CASSSPGQGAGEQYF

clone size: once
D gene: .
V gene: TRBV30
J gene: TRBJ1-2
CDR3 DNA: TGTGCCTGGACAGGGAGGATTTTAGACTATGGCTACACCTTC
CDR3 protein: CAWTGRILDYGYTF

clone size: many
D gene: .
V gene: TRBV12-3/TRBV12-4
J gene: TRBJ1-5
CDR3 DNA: TGTGCCAGCAGCCGCCTCTCCGATAGCAATCAGCCCCAGCATTTT
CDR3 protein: CASSRLSDSNQPQHF

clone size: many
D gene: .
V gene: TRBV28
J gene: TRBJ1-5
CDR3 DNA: TGTGCCAGCAGCCGTCTCGGGGAAGGGAGGCAGCCCCAGCATTTT
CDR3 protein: CASSRLGEGRQPQHF

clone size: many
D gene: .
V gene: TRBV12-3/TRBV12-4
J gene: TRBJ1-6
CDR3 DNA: TGTGCCAGCAGTTTAAGGGGCAGGACCTCCTATAATTCACCCCTCCACTTT
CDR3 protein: CASSLRGRTSYNSPLHF

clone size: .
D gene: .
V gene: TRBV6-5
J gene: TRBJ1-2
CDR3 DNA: TGTGCCAGCACTTACGGGCAGGGCTATGGCTACACCTTC
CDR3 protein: CASTYGQGYGYTF

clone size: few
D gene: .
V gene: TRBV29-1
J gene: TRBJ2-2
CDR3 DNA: TGCAGCGTTGAGGGAGAAGGCCCCGGGGAGCTGTTTTTT
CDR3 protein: CSVEGEGPGELFF

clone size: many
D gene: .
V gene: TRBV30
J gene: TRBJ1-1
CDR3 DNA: TGTGCCTGGAGTGTAGGAGGGACCACTGAAGCTTTCTTT
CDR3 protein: CAWSVGGTTEAFF

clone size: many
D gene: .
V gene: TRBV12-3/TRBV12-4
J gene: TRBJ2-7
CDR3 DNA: TGTGCCAGCAGCAGGACATCCTCCTACGAGCAGTACTTC
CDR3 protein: CASSRTSSYEQYF

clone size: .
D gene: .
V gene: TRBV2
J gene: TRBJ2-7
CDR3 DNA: TGTGCCAGCAGCGGGACGGGTACCCCCCACGAGCAGTACTTC
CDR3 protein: CASSGTGTPHEQYF

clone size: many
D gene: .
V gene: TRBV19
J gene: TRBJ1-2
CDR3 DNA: TGTGCCAGTAGTATATTGGACCTCCTACCGCGGGGCTACACCTTC
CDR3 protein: CASSILDLLPRGYTF